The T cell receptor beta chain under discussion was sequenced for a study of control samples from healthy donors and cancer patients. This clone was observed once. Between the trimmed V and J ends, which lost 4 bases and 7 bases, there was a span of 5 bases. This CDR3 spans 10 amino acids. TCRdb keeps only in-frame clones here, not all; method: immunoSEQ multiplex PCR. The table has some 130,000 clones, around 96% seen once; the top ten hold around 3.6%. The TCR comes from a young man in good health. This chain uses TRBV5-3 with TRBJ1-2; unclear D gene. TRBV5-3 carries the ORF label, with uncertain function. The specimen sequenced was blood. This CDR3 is CARSGGGYTF. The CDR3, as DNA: TGTGCCAGAAGCGGTGGTGGCTACACCTTC.